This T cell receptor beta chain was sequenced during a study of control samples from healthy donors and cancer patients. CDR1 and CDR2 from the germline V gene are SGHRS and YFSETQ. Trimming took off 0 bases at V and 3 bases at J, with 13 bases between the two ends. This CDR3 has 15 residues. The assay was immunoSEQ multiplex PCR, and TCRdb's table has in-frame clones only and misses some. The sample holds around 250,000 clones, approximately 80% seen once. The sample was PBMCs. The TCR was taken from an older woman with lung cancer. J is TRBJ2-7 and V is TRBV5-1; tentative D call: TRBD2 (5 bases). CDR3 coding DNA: TGCGCCAGCAGCTTGGCCGCAGGAGACTACTACGAGCAGTACTTC. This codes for CASSLAAGDYYEQYF.